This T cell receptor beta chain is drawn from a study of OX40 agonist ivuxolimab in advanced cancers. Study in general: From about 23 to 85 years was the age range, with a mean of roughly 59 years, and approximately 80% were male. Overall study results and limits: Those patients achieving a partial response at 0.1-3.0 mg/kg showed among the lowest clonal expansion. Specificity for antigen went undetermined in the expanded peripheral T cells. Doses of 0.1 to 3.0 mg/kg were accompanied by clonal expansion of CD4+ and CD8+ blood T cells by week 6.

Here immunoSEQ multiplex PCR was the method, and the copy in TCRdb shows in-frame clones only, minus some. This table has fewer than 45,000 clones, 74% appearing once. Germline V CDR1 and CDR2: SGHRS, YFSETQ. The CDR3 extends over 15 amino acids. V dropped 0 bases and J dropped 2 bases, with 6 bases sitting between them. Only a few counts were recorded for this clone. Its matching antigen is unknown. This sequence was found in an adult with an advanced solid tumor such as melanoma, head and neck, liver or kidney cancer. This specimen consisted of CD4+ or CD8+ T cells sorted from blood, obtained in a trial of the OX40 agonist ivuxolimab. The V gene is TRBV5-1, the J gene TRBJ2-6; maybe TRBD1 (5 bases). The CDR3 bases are TGCGCCAGCAGCTTGGAAGGGGCTGGGGCCAACGTCCTGACTTTC. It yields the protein CASSLEGAGANVLTF.